These 20 T cell receptor beta chains were sequenced from one sample in a study of post-analysis software for immune sequencing data. Study outcomes and limitations: In patients, five or six TRBV segments were more frequent than in controls, with TRBV5-6, TRBV5-1 and TRBV20-1 among them.

Their antigens are not known. Prepared TCR beta cDNA libraries contained unique molecular identifiers. TCRdb itself ran the PCR reads through MiXCR, one entry per CDR3 protein. The table has approximately 360,000 distinct CDR3 sequences, roughly 30% seen once. The specimen was blood. These receptors were obtained from a girl between 5 and 17 years old with multiple sclerosis.

The chain combines TRBV6-5 with TRBJ2-7, with a tentative D call TRBD2 (7 bases). The length of the CDR3 is 14 residues. The V end was cut by 0 bases, the J end by 5 bases, with 11 bases between. Germline CDR1 reads MNHEY; CDR2 reads SVGAGI. In DNA form, the CDR3 reads TGTGCCAGCAGTTACTCCGGGGGGCGGAACGAGCAGTACTTC. Translated: CASSYSGGRNEQYF.

By share, this clonotype counts as large. The chain combines TRBV29-1 with TRBJ2-1; weak D call: TRBD1 (6 bases). The CDR3 has 13 residues. V gave up 2 bases and J gave up 8 bases, with 13 bases separating them. Germline V lookup: CDR1 SQVTM, CDR2 ANQGSEA. The CDR3, as DNA: TGCAGCGTTGAAAGACTCGAGGGGGATGAGCAGTTCTTC. It translates to CSVERLEGDEQFF.

The J gene is TRBJ1-2, the V gene TRBV29-1; TRBD1 might be the D (5 bases). Trimming took 2 bases from V and 7 from J, leaving 14 bases between them. Germline CDR1 and CDR2: SQVTM and ANQGSEA. The CDR3 runs 13 residues. CDR3: CSVEPGTVGGYTF. CDR3 nucleotide sequence: TGCAGCGTTGAACCAGGGACTGTGGGTGGCTACACCTTC.

V gene TRBV9 combines with J gene TRBJ2-5; tentatively, D is TRBD1 or TRBD2 (6 bases each). V lost 4 bases, J lost 2 bases, and 15 bases lay in between. The germline V gene encodes CDR1 SGDLS and CDR2 YYNGEE. The CDR3 runs 15 residues. CDR3 coding DNA: TGTGCCAGCAGCCTTGCAGGGGCGGGACAAGAGACCCAGTACTTC. The encoded protein is CASSLAGAGQETQYF.

This clonotype showed up just a few times. The chain has TRBV6-5 and TRBJ1-2, with D unclear. The length of the CDR3 is 15 residues. The germline V and J ends were trimmed by 7 bases and 4 bases, with 19 bases remaining between them. In germline, CDR1 is MNHEY, CDR2 SVGAGI. CDR3 sequence reads: CASNNGLEGGYGYTF. DNA for the CDR3: TGTGCCAGCAACAACGGACTGGAGGGTGGCTATGGCTACACCTTC.

This clonotype was seen a few times. The chain has TRBV5-1 and TRBJ2-7; D gene unclear. The CDR3 is 15 amino acids. V gave up 2 bases and J gave up 2 bases, with 14 bases separating them. Germline-derived CDR1 and CDR2 are SGHRS and YFSETQ. The DNA for the CDR3 is TGCGCCAGCAGCTTTAATTCGGGCCTCACCTACGAGCAGTACTTC. Its protein is CASSFNSGLTYEQYF. Complete variable domain (other parts from reference TRBV5-1 and TRBJ2-7): KAGVTQTPRYLIKTRGQQVTLSCSPISGHRSVSWYQQTPGQGLQFLFEYFSETQRNKGNFPGRFSGRQFSNSRSEMNVSTLELGDSALYLCASSFNSGLTYEQYFGPGTRLTVT.

This clonotype was seen a few times. The rearrangement uses TRBV4-3 and TRBJ1-6; D gene unclear. This CDR3 spans 21 amino acids. Germline V lookup: CDR1 LGHNA, CDR2 YSLEER. V lost 0 bases and J 0 bases, leaving 21 bases between the germline ends. In nucleotides, the CDR3 is TGCGCCAGCAGCCAAGATAGGACTCGGAGGTCCCCGTACTCCTATAATTCACCCCTCCACTTT. Translated: CASSQDRTRRSPYSYNSPLHF.

The genes are TRBV7-9 and TRBJ1-2; D uncertain. CDR1 is SEHNR and CDR2 is FQNEAQ in the germline V gene (reference sequence). V gave up 5 bases and J gave up 3 bases, with 16 bases separating them. This CDR3 region has 15 residues. The CDR3 coding sequence is TGTGCCAGCAGCCAGGACGGCAGATTAGACTATGGCTACACCTTC. Translation gives CASSQDGRLDYGYTF.

In its sample, this clonotype was seen a few times. This rearrangement joins TRBV7-9 to TRBJ2-3; 8 bases align to TRBD1. CDR1 and CDR2 from the germline V gene are SEHNR and FQNEAQ (reference sequence). V was pared by 5 bases and J by 1 base, with 5 bases of the junction left unmatched. CDR3 length: 15 amino acids. The CDR3 here is CASSPPGQGTDTQYF. The DNA for the CDR3 is TGTGCCAGCAGCCCGCCGGGACAGGGCACAGATACGCAGTATTTT.

J is TRBJ2-4 and V is TRBV28; the D call may be TRBD1 or TRBD2 (6 bases each). The CDR3 spans 14 residues. From germline, CDR1 is MDHEN and CDR2 SYDVKM. V dropped 3 bases and J dropped 6 bases, with 12 bases sitting between them. CDR3 residues: CASSFRTAGNIQYF. CDR3 bases: TGTGCCAGCAGTTTTCGGACAGCGGGAAACATTCAGTACTTC.

This clonotype was observed a few times. The V gene is TRBV2, the J gene TRBJ2-3; no definite D call. This CDR3 is built from 12 residues. V was trimmed by 4 bases and J by 6 bases, leaving 8 bases between them. The germline CDR1 and CDR2 sequences are SNHLY and FYNNEI. CDR3 nucleotide sequence: TGTGCCAGCAGTGCACGGTGGGATACGCAGTATTTT. Residues: CASSARWDTQYF.

This clonotype has a handful of counts. The chain has TRBV9 and TRBJ2-5, with 9 positions matching TRBD1. Per the germline V gene, CDR1 is SGDLS and CDR2 is YYNGEE. The V segment lost 0 bases and the J segment 2 bases; nucleotides outside the gene matches: 2. The CDR3 runs 15 residues. The CDR3 spells CASSVGTGVQETQYF. For the CDR3, the DNA is TGTGCCAGCAGCGTAGGGACAGGGGTTCAAGAGACCCAGTACTTC.

V and J are TRBV12-3 or TRBV12-4 and TRBJ1-5; D possibly corresponds to TRBD1 (6 bases). The CDR3 covers 12 residues. Trimming removed 8 bases at V and 5 bases at J, with 10 bases between. The CDR3, as DNA: TGTGCCAGCGCAGGGGCCCATCAGCCCCAGCATTTT. Protein: CASAGAHQPQHF.

This clonotype was seen a few times. This chain links TRBV7-9 with TRBJ2-5; possibly TRBD1 for D (5 bases). The J call is in doubt because the DNA end fits TRBJ2-4 better. The V gene's germline CDR1 is SEHNR and CDR2 FQNEAQ (reference sequence). The CDR3 has 16 residues. The CDR3 sequence is CASSLGSREAKNIQYF. The CDR3 nucleotides are TGTGCCAGCAGCTTAGGTTCCAGGGAAGCCAAAAACATTCAGTACTTC.

V gene TRBV5-6 combines with J gene TRBJ2-1, with a weak D call TRBD2 (5 bases). Germline CDR1 reads SGHDT; CDR2 reads YYEEEE. This CDR3 has 13 amino acids. The germline V and J ends were trimmed by 0 bases and 6 bases, with 7 bases remaining between them. CDR3 sequence reads: CASSLVGSNEQFF. The CDR3 bases are TGTGCCAGCAGCTTGGTAGGGAGCAATGAGCAGTTCTTC.

The rearrangement links TRBV20-1 to TRBJ2-5; D may correspond to TRBD1 or TRBD2 (5 bases each). The CDR3 consists of 13 residues. The V end lost 5 bases, the J end lost 6 bases, and 16 bases lay between the germline ends. Germline CDR1 and CDR2: DFQATT and SNEGSKA (reference sequence). CDR3 nucleotide sequence: TGCAGTGCTTTTCCGGGACCTGGGAAGACCCAGTACTTC. Residues: CSAFPGPGKTQYF.

The chain employs TRBV7-8 and TRBJ2-6; possible D gene TRBD1, 6 bases. Trimming took 1 base from V and 0 from J, leaving 13 bases between them. Germline V gene lookup returns CDR1 SGHVS and CDR2 FQNEAQ. CDR3 length equals 18 residues. The CDR3 loop is CASSLDRDIDSGANVLTF. The CDR3 bases are TGTGCCAGCAGCTTAGACCGGGACATTGACTCTGGGGCCAACGTCCTGACTTTC.

The V call is TRBV29-1, the J call TRBJ2-1, with 9 bases matching TRBD2. Germline V gene sequence: CDR1 SQVTM, CDR2 ANQGSEA. The length of the CDR3 is 14 residues. Trimming cost V 8 bases and J 2 bases; bases outside gene matches: 7. The CDR3 DNA reads TGCAGCACTAGCGCGGGGGGGGCCTACAATGAGCAGTTCTTC. Translated: CSTSAGGAYNEQFF.

This clonotype occurred a few times. The CDR3 region is CASSLAPGYQPQHF. CDR3 sequence (DNA): TGTGCCAGCAGTTTAGCGCCCGGCTATCAGCCCCAGCATTTT. The chain links TRBV12-3 or TRBV12-4 to TRBJ1-5; D not resolved. The ends were cut back, 0 bases at V and 5 bases at J, with 8 bases in the middle. The CDR3 extends over 14 amino acids.

This chain uses TRBV4-1 with TRBJ2-2, with D perhaps matching TRBD1 (6 bases). V was pared by 3 bases and J by 1 base, with 15 bases between. Germline lookup yields CDR1 MGHRA and CDR2 YSYEKL. The CDR3 runs to 17 residues. CDR3 DNA sequence: TGCGCCAGCAGCCACCCCGGGAAGGGGGTGAACACCGGGGAGCTGTTTTTT. Translated: CASSHPGKGVNTGELFF.